These 29 T cell receptor beta chains came from one sample sequenced in a study of T cell changes during pregnancy in multiple sclerosis. This table comes from immunoSEQ multiplex PCR, and its TCRdb copy is limited to in-frame clones, with some not included. The sample shows tens of thousands of clones, about 90% of them seen only once. The sequences come from CD4+ T cells from peripheral blood mononuclear cells, collected in the second trimester of pregnancy. Receptors were obtained from a female donor with multiple sclerosis, enrolled in a pregnancy study.

The chain has TRBV7-2 and TRBJ2-1; 12 nucleotides match TRBD2. There are 17 residues in the CDR3. Germline-derived CDR1 and CDR2 are SGHTA and FQGNSA. The V gene end was trimmed by 0 bases and the J gene end by 10 bases; junction bases not matched to a gene: 10. The CDR3 is CASSLALWLAGGPEQFF. The CDR3 DNA reads as TGTGCCAGCAGCTTAGCGCTTTGGCTAGCGGGAGGGCCGGAGCAGTTCTTC.

This rearrangement joins TRBV4-2 to TRBJ2-3; no reliable D call. V was trimmed by 1 base and J by 2 bases, leaving 4 bases between them. The V gene's germline CDR1 is LGHNA and CDR2 YNFKEQ. The CDR3 consists of 13 residues. The CDR3 region is CASSQGPTDTQYF. CDR3 nucleotides: TGTGCCAGCAGCCAAGGGCCCACAGATACGCAGTATTTT.

The chain combines TRBV19 with TRBJ2-2; 9 positions agree with TRBD2. The CDR3 spans 17 residues. Germline V gene lookup returns CDR1 LNHDA and CDR2 SQIVND (reference sequence). V lost 3 bases and J lost 0; bases outside the gene matches: 5. CDR3 sequence reads: CASSIASGAPNTGELFF. The CDR3, as DNA: TGTGCCAGTAGTATCGCTAGCGGGGCTCCGAACACCGGGGAGCTGTTTTTT.

This chain links TRBV6-5 with TRBJ2-7, with D perhaps TRBD1 (7 bases). There are 14 residues in the CDR3. Germline assignment: CDR1 MNHEY and CDR2 SVGAGI. The V gene lost 2 bases and the J gene lost 4 bases, with 12 bases spanning the gap. The DNA for the CDR3 is TGTGCCAGCAGTTACGGGTCAGGGGGGTACGAGCAGTACTTC. It translates to CASSYGSGGYEQYF.

The gene calls are TRBV11-3 and TRBJ1-1; D is unresolved. Germline V CDR1 and CDR2: SGHNT, YENEEA. The CDR3 has 14 residues. V lost 3 bases and J 2 bases, leaving 10 bases between the germline ends. CDR3 residues: CASSFGGVNTEAFF. The CDR3 DNA is TGTGCCAGCAGCTTCGGCGGGGTAAACACTGAAGCTTTCTTT.

The chain links TRBV20-1 to TRBJ2-7; D is ambiguous. CDR1 is DFQATT, CDR2 SNEGSKA, per germline (reference sequence). The V end lost 3 bases, the J end lost 8 bases, and 11 bases lay between the germline ends. The CDR3 spans 11 residues. The DNA for the CDR3 is TGCAGTGCTAGGGGCCCCTCCAAGCAGTACTTC. Translating it yields CSARGPSKQYF.

This chain uses TRBV9 with TRBJ2-4, with 15 positions matching TRBD2. V lost 2 bases to trimming and J lost 3 bases; unmatched junction nucleotides: 0. The CDR3 runs to 16 residues. Germline loops: CDR1 SGDLS, CDR2 YYNGEE. DNA for the CDR3: TGTGCCAGCAGCGTGGGACTAGCGGGAGGCAAAAACATTCAGTACTTC. It yields the protein CASSVGLAGGKNIQYF.

In DNA, the CDR3 is TGTGCCAGCAGTGAAGGGGGGCAGGGATCACCCCTCCACTTT. It is translated as CASSEGGQGSPLHF. V usage is TRBV6-1 and J usage is TRBJ1-6, with TRBD1 as a possible D gene (6 bases). The CDR3 is 14 amino acids. Germline CDR1 reads MNHNS; CDR2 reads SASEGT. Trimming left V 1 base short and J 10 bases short, with 11 bases between.

This clone showed up just once. J is TRBJ2-4 and V is TRBV18; 9 positions match TRBD1. The V gene's germline CDR1 is KGHSH and CDR2 LQKENI. V was pared by 2 bases and J by 0 bases, with 2 bases of the junction left unmatched. CDR3 length: 16 residues. CDR3 DNA: TGTGCCAGCTCACCAGGGGACAGGGCAGCCAAAAACATTCAGTACTTC. Translation gives CASSPGDRAAKNIQYF.

The rearrangement joins TRBV27 to TRBJ2-7; D possibly corresponds to TRBD1 (6 bases). V was cut by 4 bases and J by 1 base, with 17 bases left in between. CDR3 length: 16 residues. CDR1 is MNHEY, CDR2 SMNVEV, per germline (reference sequence). The CDR3 coding sequence is TGTGCCAGCAGTTCCCAGAGGACAGCTAATTCCTACGAGCAGTACTTC. This translates into CASSSQRTANSYEQYF.

V gene TRBV6-1 combines with J gene TRBJ2-5, with 8 nucleotides matching TRBD1. CDR3 length equals 15 residues. The V segment lost 4 bases and the J segment 5 bases; nucleotides outside the gene matches: 9. Per the germline V gene, CDR1 is MNHNS and CDR2 is SASEGT. The chain's CDR3 is CASSVGNRGLETQYF. The CDR3 DNA follows: TGTGCCAGCAGTGTAGGGAACAGGGGGTTGGAGACCCAGTACTTC.

The genes are TRBV19 and TRBJ2-5, with TRBD2 identical over 8 bases. The V and J ends lost 9 bases and 3 bases, in that order; junction bases with no gene match: 9. In germline, CDR1 is LNHDA, CDR2 SQIVND (reference sequence). The CDR3 runs 14 residues. The CDR3 is CASHSRGGKETQYF. The CDR3 DNA reads as TGTGCCAGCCACAGTCGGGGGGGGAAAGAGACCCAGTACTTC. The complete variable domain, with remaining parts taken from reference TRBV19 and TRBJ2-5, reads DGGITQSPKYLFRKEGQNVTLSCEQNLNHDAMYWYRQDPGQGLRLIYYSQIVNDFQKGDIAEGYSVSREKKESFPLTVTSAQKNPTAFYLCASHSRGGKETQYFGPGTRLLVL.

The V and J genes are TRBV7-2 and TRBJ2-2; the match to TRBD1 covers 7 bases. After removal of 2 bases from V and 0 bases from J, the junction contained 6 bases not matched to a gene. From germline, CDR1 is SGHTA and CDR2 FQGNSA. The CDR3 length is 17 residues. CDR3: CASSLRVGTANTGELFF. CDR3 bases: TGTGCCAGCAGCTTAAGGGTAGGGACAGCGAACACCGGGGAGCTGTTTTTT.

Turning to this clone: One junction end does not reproduce the germline sequence, and a read error may be involved. This chain connects TRBV7-6 to TRBJ2-7; 7 bases map to TRBD1. The germline gives CDR1 SGHVS, CDR2 FNYEAQ. This CDR3 is 12 amino acids long. The CDR3 spells CASSPRDRALTF. CDR3 coding DNA: TGTGCCAGCAGCCCCCGCGACAGGGCCCTCACCTTC.

The V call is TRBV28, the J call TRBJ2-4; D is uncertain. Germline CDR1 and CDR2: MDHEN and SYDVKM. Trimming pared 8 bases from V and 1 base from J, leaving 15 bases between. The CDR3 is 15 residues long. DNA of the CDR3: TGTGCCAGCTCCCTCGGTGGCAGGGCCAAAAACATTCAGTACTTC. Protein: CASSLGGRAKNIQYF.

The chain links TRBV18 to TRBJ1-4, with D possibly matching TRBD1 (5 bases). Germline CDR1 KGHSH, CDR2 LQKENI. The V end was cut by 2 bases, the J end by 6 bases, with 10 bases between. The CDR3 covers 14 residues. The CDR3 region is CASSPGPGYEKLFF. For the CDR3, the DNA is TGTGCCAGCTCACCAGGTCCAGGGTATGAAAAACTGTTTTTT.

The CDR3 loop reads CASSGGTGLAGYTF. CDR3 DNA: TGTGCCAGCAGTGGAGGGACAGGGCTGGCTGGCTACACCTTC. The chain combines TRBV6-5 with TRBJ1-2; 9 bases align to TRBD1. CDR1 and CDR2 from the germline V gene are MNHEY and SVGAGI. The CDR3 consists of 14 residues. The V segment lost 5 bases and the J segment 7 bases; nucleotides outside the gene matches: 8.

J is TRBJ2-3 and V is TRBV18; 9 nucleotides align to TRBD1. This CDR3 region has 15 residues. CDR1 is KGHSH and CDR2 is LQKENI in the germline V gene. Germline trimming cut 4 bases from V and 3 bases from J; bases unmatched to any gene: 5. Written as DNA, the CDR3 is TGTGCCAGCTCACTCTCCGGGACAGGGACAGATACGCAGTATTTT. Protein: CASSLSGTGTDTQYF.

The CDR3 region has the DNA TGTGCCAGCAGCTTCTCAGGTCGAGGAAGGGGGAACACTGAAGCTTTCTTT. Protein: CASSFSGRGRGNTEAFF. The V and J genes are TRBV11-2 and TRBJ1-1, with a possible D match to TRBD1 (5 bases). Trimming shortened V by 3 bases and J by 1 base, and 18 bases separated the two germline ends. The CDR3 is 17 residues long. CDR1 and CDR2 (germline): SGHAT, FQNNGV. The entire variable domain, with the rest obtained from reference TRBV11-2 and TRBJ1-1, is as follows: EAGVAQSPRYKIIEKRQSVAFWCNPISGHATLYWYQQILGQGPKLLIQFQNNGVVDDSQLPKDRFSAERLKGVDSTLKIQPAKLEDSAVYLCASSFSGRGRGNTEAFFGQGTRLTVV.

In this sample, this clone turned up once. The genes are TRBV4-1 and TRBJ1-2, with TRBD1 matching over 11 bases. The CDR3 sequence is 16 residues long. Trimming cost V 2 bases and J 4 bases; bases outside gene matches: 6. Germline V gives CDR1 MGHRA, CDR2 YSYEKL. CDR3 amino acids: CASSQPDRGRIYGYTF. The CDR3 DNA sequence: TGCGCCAGCAGCCAACCGGACAGGGGGCGAATCTATGGCTACACCTTC.

The V and J genes are TRBV5-4 and TRBJ2-3; 8 bases line up with TRBD2. This CDR3 is built from 15 residues. Germline CDR1 reads SGHNT; CDR2 reads YYREEE (reference sequence). Trimming took 1 base from V and 1 from J; bases not matched to a gene: 2. Here the CDR3 DNA reads TGTGCCAGCAGCTTGCTCGGGGGGGGCACAGATACGCAGTATTTT. This codes for CASSLLGGGTDTQYF.

The chain employs TRBV18 and TRBJ2-1, with 14 bases identical to TRBD2. CDR3 length: 15 residues. Trimming took 2 bases from V and 8 from J; bases not matched to a gene: 2. Germline CDR1 reads KGHSH; CDR2 reads LQKENI. CDR3 bases: TGTGCCAGCTCACCAGGGACTAGCGGGAGTTATGAGCAGTTCTTC. Its protein product is CASSPGTSGSYEQFF.

J is TRBJ1-2 and V is TRBV5-1; the match to TRBD1 covers 7 bases. V trimming: 4 bases; J trimming: 7 bases; junction bases outside the gene matches: 4. Looked up from germline, CDR1 is SGHRS and CDR2 is YFSETQ. This CDR3 region has 12 residues. The CDR3 nucleotides read TGCGCCAGCAGCCCACAGGGGTTTGGCTACACCTTC. Its translation is CASSPQGFGYTF.

The chain has TRBV29-1 and TRBJ2-7; D ambiguous. Trimming removed 4 bases at V and 4 bases at J, with 8 bases between. CDR1 SQVTM and CDR2 ANQGSEA come from the germline V gene. The CDR3 has 11 residues. CDR3 sequence (DNA): TGCAGCGTTGGGAGCGTTTACGAGCAGTACTTC. Amino acid sequence: CSVGSVYEQYF.

This chain joins TRBV7-2 and TRBJ2-3; 7 bases map to TRBD1. The CDR3 has 13 amino acids. V gave up 8 bases and J gave up 6 bases; unmatched junction bases: 8. In germline, CDR1 is SGHTA, CDR2 FQGNSA. CDR3: CASERGRGDTQYF. CDR3 DNA: TGTGCCAGCGAGAGGGGGCGAGGGGATACGCAGTATTTT.

The chain carries TRBV9 and TRBJ2-1; 9 bases map to TRBD2. Per the germline V gene, CDR1 is SGDLS and CDR2 is YYNGEE. The CDR3 has 15 residues. With 2 bases clipped from V and 6 bases from J, the junction kept 6 bases outside the gene matches. This CDR3 reads CASSVGTSYPNEQFF. The CDR3 DNA reads as TGTGCCAGCAGCGTCGGGACTAGCTACCCCAATGAGCAGTTCTTC.

J is TRBJ2-7 and V is TRBV11-2; TRBD2 matches 8 bases. J gave up 3 bases and V 0 bases, and 4 bases lay outside the gene matches. This CDR3 is 15 amino acids long. Germline assignment: CDR1 SGHAT and CDR2 FQNNGV. The CDR3: CASSLEGGRLYEQYF. The CDR3 region has the DNA TGTGCCAGCAGCTTAGAAGGCGGGAGGCTCTACGAGCAGTACTTC.

This clone showed up many times. In DNA form, the CDR3 reads TGCGCCAGCAGCTTTAGGACAGGCACAGATACGCAGTATTTT. This gives the protein CASSFRTGTDTQYF. The chain links TRBV5-1 to TRBJ2-3, with D possibly matching TRBD1 (6 bases). The germline V gene encodes CDR1 SGHRS and CDR2 YFSETQ. V lost 2 bases and J 1 base, leaving 8 bases between the germline ends. The CDR3 is 14 amino acids.

The V and J genes are TRBV5-1 and TRBJ2-2; TRBD2 agrees at 12 bases. The CDR3 sequence is 16 residues long. Germline V lookup: CDR1 SGHRS, CDR2 YFSETQ. After removal of 4 bases from V and 1 base from J, the junction contained 2 bases not matched to a gene. CDR3 nucleotide sequence: TGCGCCAGCAGCGAGGGACTAGCGGGGAACACCGGGGAGCTGTTTTTT. Protein: CASSEGLAGNTGELFF.